This T cell receptor (beta chain) was identified in a study of cytomegalovirus exposure and HLA in healthy donors. Study-wide context: For the 300 to 400 genotyped donors, 81% fell within the Caucasian-associated ancestry cluster.

Vbeta (60) and Jbeta (13) primers were used in the PCR. TCRdb's table, derived via immunoSEQ multiplex PCR, lists solely in-frame clones and lacks some. Of roughly 43,000 clones in the sample, around three quarters were seen once. This CDR3 has 15 amino acids. Germline CDR1 reads SGDLS; CDR2 reads YYNGEE. The V segment lost 4 bases and the J segment 2 bases; nucleotides outside the gene matches: 8. Study results and caveats: Donor immune exposure was known only as CMV serostatus. Some highly shared sequence variants likely arose as a pipeline artifact.

Concerning this clone: The antigen remains unidentified.

Donors counted as nominally healthy when sampled, yet unrecorded immune exposures were likely. The receptor comes from a man aged 25 to 40 in good health and CMV-seronegative. The chain joins TRBV9 to TRBJ2-7, with 8 bases identical to TRBD2. Sequencing used PBMCs. The CDR3 DNA reads as TGTGCCAGCAGCCCCCGGGAGGGATCTACCTACGAGCAGTACTTC. It translates to CASSPREGSTYEQYF.